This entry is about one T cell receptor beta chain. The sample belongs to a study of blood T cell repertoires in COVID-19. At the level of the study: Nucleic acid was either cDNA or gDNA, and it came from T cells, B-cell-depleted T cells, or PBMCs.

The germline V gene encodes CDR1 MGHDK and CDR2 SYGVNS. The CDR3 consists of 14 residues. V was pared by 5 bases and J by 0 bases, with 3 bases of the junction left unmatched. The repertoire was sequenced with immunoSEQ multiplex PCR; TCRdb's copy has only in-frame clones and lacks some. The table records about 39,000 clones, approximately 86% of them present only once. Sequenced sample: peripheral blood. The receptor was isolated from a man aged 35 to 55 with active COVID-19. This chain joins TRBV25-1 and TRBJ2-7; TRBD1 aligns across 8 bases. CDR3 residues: CASSWTGSSYEQYF. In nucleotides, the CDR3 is TGTGCCAGCAGTTGGACAGGGAGCTCCTACGAGCAGTACTTC.